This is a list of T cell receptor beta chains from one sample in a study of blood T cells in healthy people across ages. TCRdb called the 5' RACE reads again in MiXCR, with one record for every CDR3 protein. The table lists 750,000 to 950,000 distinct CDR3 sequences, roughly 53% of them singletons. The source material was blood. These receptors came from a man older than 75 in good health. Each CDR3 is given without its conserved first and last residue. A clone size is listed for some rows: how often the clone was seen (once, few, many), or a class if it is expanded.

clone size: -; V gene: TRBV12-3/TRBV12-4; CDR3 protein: ASSLGRRQY
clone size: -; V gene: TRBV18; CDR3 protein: ASSPDGYYKQY
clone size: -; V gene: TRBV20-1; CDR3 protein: SARSWTSGNGKTQY
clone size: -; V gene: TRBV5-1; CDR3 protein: ASSLGSGASDEQF
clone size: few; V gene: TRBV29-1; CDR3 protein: SVDAARTDTQY
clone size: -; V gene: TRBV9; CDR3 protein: ARWPSGREFTDTQY
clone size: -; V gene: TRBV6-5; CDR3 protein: ASSPETPSSGNTIY
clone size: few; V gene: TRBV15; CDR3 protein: ATSRVRDRRANIQY
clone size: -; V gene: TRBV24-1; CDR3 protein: ATSDPGTGNYEQY
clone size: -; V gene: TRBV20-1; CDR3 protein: SASFRGLAFYEQY
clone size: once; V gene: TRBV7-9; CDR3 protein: ASSLSGLAYNEQY
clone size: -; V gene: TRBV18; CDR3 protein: ASSPSRDYNEQY
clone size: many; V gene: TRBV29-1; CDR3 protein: SVVQGQETQY
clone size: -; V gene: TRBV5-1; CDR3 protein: ASSLGVYTEAF
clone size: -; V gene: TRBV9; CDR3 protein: ARATGQVYEQY
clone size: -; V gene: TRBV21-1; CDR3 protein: ASSNKVDRRISYEQY